This T cell receptor beta chain was identified in a study of cytomegalovirus exposure and HLA in healthy donors. This clone was seen a few times. The germline V gene encodes CDR1 SQVTM and CDR2 ANQGSEA. The CDR3 length is 13 residues. V lost 2 bases and J 9 bases, leaving 14 bases between the germline ends. Vbeta (60) and Jbeta (13) primers were used in the PCR. Sequencing was performed with immunoSEQ multiplex PCR; in TCRdb, only in-frame clones are kept and a portion is missing. The repertoire holds 150,000 to 200,000 clones, with approximately 82% as singletons. Specimen: PBMCs. The chain joins TRBV29-1 to TRBJ2-1; D possibly corresponds to TRBD2 (6 bases). The source is a male donor in good health and CMV-seronegative. The CDR3 reads CSVEPLLGGEQFF. As DNA, the CDR3 is TGCAGCGTTGAACCCCTTCTCGGGGGTGAGCAGTTCTTC.